Listed below are T cell receptor beta chains from one sample, sequenced in a study of shared clonotypes between healthy human individuals. Clones were sequenced by immunoSEQ multiplex PCR, and TCRdb holds only the in-frame ones, with some missing. The sample has around 690,000 clones, 90% seen once. Sequencing was done on a sample of memory CD8+ T cells from PBMCs. The source of these receptors is a man younger than 35 in good health. Some clones in this sample may be carry-over from other donors' samples. The CDR3 runs from the conserved cysteine through the conserved F or W. The order of the fields is J gene, V gene, CDR3 protein.

>TRBJ1-1|TRBV6-5
CASSYGAGTEAFF
>TRBJ2-7|TRBV19
CASSVDHPHYEQYF
>TRBJ2-7|TRBV5-1
CASSLGSTYEQYF
>TRBJ1-2|TRBV7-9
CASSLAGTDPNYGYTF
>TRBJ2-1|TRBV27
CASSSEGLANEQFF
>TRBJ1-2|TRBV19
CASSTDRTGYGYTF
>TRBJ2-7|TRBV4-1
CASSLQGANEQYF
>TRBJ1-4|TRBV10-3
CAITNRGRQSNEKLFF
>TRBJ2-7|TRBV27
CASVGPPREGGLEQYF
>TRBJ1-2|TRBV7-9
CASSLASSDYGYTF
>TRBJ2-7|TRBV4-2
CASSPTLTGHEQYF
>TRBJ1-2|TRBV4-1
CASSQDSTPTPYGYTF
>TRBJ2-7|TRBV27
CASSPSTGGIAYEQYF
>TRBJ1-2|TRBV5-6
CASSLEGYGYTF
>TRBJ2-7|TRBV10-1
CASSGTGPYEQYF
>TRBJ2-7|TRBV13
CASSVGLVEQYF
>TRBJ2-1|TRBV2
CASRHPGLASVTYNEQFF
>TRBJ2-5|TRBV4-1
CASSQGLAGGGQETQYF
>TRBJ1-3|TRBV27
CASSPRQGNTIYF
>TRBJ1-2|TRBV25-1
CASSEYNEGEGGYGYTF
>TRBJ2-7|TRBV7-6
CASSFAPRGSYEQYF
>TRBJ2-1|TRBV29-1
CSALPGQGNEQFF
>TRBJ2-5|TRBV10-1
CASSESTKSAEQETQYF
>TRBJ1-2|TRBV28
CASRETGSENGYTF
>TRBJ2-1|TRBV29-1
CSVVAVAGPNEQFF
>TRBJ2-1|TRBV7-2
CASLMWESTYNEQFF
>TRBJ2-1|TRBV5-6
CASSFGKVSSYNEQFF
>TRBJ1-1|TRBV4-3
CASSQNLKVTEAFF
>TRBJ2-6|TRBV4-3
CASSPGNSGANVLTF